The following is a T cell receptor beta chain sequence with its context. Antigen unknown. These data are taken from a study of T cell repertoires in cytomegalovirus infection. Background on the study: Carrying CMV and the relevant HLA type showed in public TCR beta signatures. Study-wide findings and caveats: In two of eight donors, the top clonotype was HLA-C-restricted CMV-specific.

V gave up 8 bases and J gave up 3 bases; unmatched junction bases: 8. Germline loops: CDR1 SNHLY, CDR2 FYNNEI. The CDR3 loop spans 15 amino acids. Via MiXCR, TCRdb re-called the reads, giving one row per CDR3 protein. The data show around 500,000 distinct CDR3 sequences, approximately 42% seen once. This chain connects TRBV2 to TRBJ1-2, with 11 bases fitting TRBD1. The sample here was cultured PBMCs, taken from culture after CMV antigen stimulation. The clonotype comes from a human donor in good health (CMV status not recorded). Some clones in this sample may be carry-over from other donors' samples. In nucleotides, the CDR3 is TGTGCCAGCGCGGACAGGGGGCGGGCGGACTATGGCTACACCTTC. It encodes CASADRGRADYGYTF.